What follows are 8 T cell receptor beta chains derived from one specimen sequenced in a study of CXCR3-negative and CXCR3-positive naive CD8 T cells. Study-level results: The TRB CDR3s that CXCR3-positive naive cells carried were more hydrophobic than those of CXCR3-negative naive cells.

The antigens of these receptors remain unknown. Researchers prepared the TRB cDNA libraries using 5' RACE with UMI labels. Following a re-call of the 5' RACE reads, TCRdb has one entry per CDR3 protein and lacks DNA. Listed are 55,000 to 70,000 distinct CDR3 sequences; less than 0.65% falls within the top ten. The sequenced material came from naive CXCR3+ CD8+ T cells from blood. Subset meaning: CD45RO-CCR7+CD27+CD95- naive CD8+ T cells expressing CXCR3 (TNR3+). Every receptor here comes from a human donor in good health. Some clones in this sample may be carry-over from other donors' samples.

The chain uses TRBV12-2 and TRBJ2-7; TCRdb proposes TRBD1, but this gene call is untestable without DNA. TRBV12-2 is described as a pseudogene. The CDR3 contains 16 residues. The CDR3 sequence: CASRPEPGQGGNEQYF.

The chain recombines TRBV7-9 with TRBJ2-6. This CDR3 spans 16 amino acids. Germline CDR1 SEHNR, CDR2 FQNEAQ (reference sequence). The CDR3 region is CASSLGPSSGANVLTF.

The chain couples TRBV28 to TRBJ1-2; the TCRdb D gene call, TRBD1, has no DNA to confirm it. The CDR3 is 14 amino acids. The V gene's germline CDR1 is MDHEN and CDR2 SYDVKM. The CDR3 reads CASSLLSGGHGYTF.

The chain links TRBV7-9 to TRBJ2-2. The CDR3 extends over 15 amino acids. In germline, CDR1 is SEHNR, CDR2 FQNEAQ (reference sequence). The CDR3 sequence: CASSLHPPNTGELFF.

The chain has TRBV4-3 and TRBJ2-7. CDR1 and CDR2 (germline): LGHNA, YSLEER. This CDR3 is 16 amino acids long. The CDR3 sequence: CASSQEYEPTFYEQYF.

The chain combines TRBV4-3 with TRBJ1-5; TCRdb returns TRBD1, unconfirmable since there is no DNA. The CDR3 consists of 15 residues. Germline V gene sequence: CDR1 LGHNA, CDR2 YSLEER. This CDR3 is CASSQDGTGPQPQHF.

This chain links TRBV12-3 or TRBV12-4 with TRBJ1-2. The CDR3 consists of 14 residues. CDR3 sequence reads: CASRLPNREGGYTF.

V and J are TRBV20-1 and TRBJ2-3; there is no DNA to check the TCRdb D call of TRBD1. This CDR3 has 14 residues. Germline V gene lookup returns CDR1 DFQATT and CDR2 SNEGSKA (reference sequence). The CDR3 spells CSASRGASTDTQYF.